Sequencing of this TCR beta chain was carried out in a study of cytomegalovirus exposure and HLA in healthy donors. The overall study: A later analysis reported the same platform for the 110 or so validation repertoires and the roughly 630 first-cohort repertoires. Study-wide results and caveats: Three of the chains that were CMV-associated were confirmed in vitro to be specific for CMV antigens. The tendency of first-cohort TCR clusters to co-occur in the 120 or so validation repertoires was identified by a subsequent analysis.

On this clone itself: Its antigen is as yet unknown.

This CDR3 comprises 14 residues. Germline lookup yields CDR1 SQVTM and CDR2 ANQGSEA. V shed 5 bases and J shed 5 bases, with 18 bases lying between them. Sequenced by immunoSEQ multiplex PCR; TCRdb stores in-frame clones only, minus some. The table shows over 250,000 clones, with 80% to 90% occurring only once. The genes are TRBV29-1 and TRBJ1-1, with D perhaps matching TRBD1 (5 bases). This receptor was identified in a woman younger than 30 in good health and CMV-seronegative. Sequencing used PBMCs. The CDR3 DNA sequence: TGCAGCGTTCATGGCGGCAGGGCGAGGACTGAAGCTTTCTTT. It encodes CSVHGGRARTEAFF.